This entry concerns a single T cell receptor beta chain. Sequencing was performed with immunoSEQ multiplex PCR; in TCRdb, only in-frame clones are kept and a portion is missing. The table has approximately 2,000 clones, approximately 90% seen once. The length of the CDR3 is 15 residues. The V end was cut by 4 bases, the J end by 4 bases, with 17 bases between. Per germline, CDR1 MGHRA and CDR2 YSYEKL. The sample originates from a study of T cells and Merkel cell carcinoma outcomes. The receptor was isolated from a human donor with Merkel cell carcinoma. V gene TRBV4-1 combines with J gene TRBJ2-7; D is undetermined. Source material: tumor tissue from Merkel cell carcinoma. The CDR3 spells CASSRQESPKYEQYF. Here the CDR3 DNA reads TGCGCCAGCAGCCGACAAGAGAGCCCAAAGTACGAGCAGTACTTC.